This T cell receptor (beta chain) was documented in a study of blood T cell repertoires in COVID-19 (dated by TCRdb to between 2020 and 2021). The study in broad terms: Samples from collaborators originated in the United States, Italy and Spain and spanned both the acute and convalescent phases of COVID-19. The material from the prospective study consisted of cDNA or gDNA derived from T cells, B-cell-depleted T cells, or PBMCs. Deeply sampled blood TCRbeta repertoires from subjects exposed to, actively infected with, or recovered from COVID-19 were included in the dataset. The repertoires were made available in a free public database intended to serve as a resource for research on the immune response to SARS-CoV-2. Samples came from the ongoing ImmuneRACE study (first 160 participants) plus 1,254 subjects from 6 global collaborators. Sample metadata almost always included a de-identified subject ID, COVID-19 status, age in years and sex. Where HLA class I and class II types were available, the types were taken from metadata supplied by the sample provider, not from assay-based typing. Here is what the overall study found, with its caveats: The amount of clinical and demographic metadata varied by source and participant and was provided uncurated.

One collaborating source in Seattle enrolled patients while the patients were actively infected and followed the patients over time throughout the course of disease. Collaborating institutions collected whole blood in K2EDTA tubes following their own protocols. For TCRbeta analysis, collaborators shipped samples as frozen whole blood, isolated PBMCs, or DNA extracted from either of those sample types. Comment on this clone: The antigen it binds to is not known. No base quality information exists; no much larger clone differs at one position.

The CDR3, from cysteine to phenylalanine, totals 11 residues. The sequence is cut down to CDR3 DNA, 33 bases in frame from base 1. CDR1 is given as SEHNR and CDR2 as FQNEAQ, both from the germline V gene (reference sequence). The immunoSEQ Assay, a bias-controlled multiplex PCR, was used to amplify TCRbeta CDR3 regions from genomic DNA. The authors processed their data as follows. The number of nucleated cells in each sample was estimated from the amplification of reference gene primers within the assay. To quantify the absolute abundance of each unique TCRbeta CDR3 rearrangement, sequence reads were collapsed and filtered. For each sample, productive Simpson clonality was calculated by taking the square root of Simpson's diversity index across productive rearrangements. TCRdb retrieved this table from immuneACCESS and kept in-frame rearrangements only. Not all clones are present; in checked studies, unresolved V genes account for under half, and no reason is known for the remainder. V and J calls and clone size come straight from that table; D and trimming were deduced from the DNA. The sample data list approximately 300,000 clones, and roughly 84% of these were observed just once. Approximately 0.94% of the sample is taken by the ten largest.

The source is a human donor with COVID-19, enrolled during active disease. The donor label of this sample is uncertain. The sequence is built from TRBV7-9 and TRBJ2-1, with the D gene call left open. Source material: peripheral blood. The DNA sequence is TGTGCTTTTGGGCTCCTCAATGAGCAGTTCTTC. Its amino acids are CAFGLLNEQFF.